A selection of T cell receptor beta chains follows, all from one sample in a study of control samples from healthy donors and cancer patients. Sequenced by immunoSEQ multiplex PCR; TCRdb stores in-frame clones only, minus some. The sample lists fewer than 150,000 clones; approximately 90% were seen once. Sequenced sample: blood. Receptors originate from a man between 18 and 29 years old in good health. Each CDR3 is given with its conserved first and last residue. Fields, in order: J gene, clone size, D gene, V gene, CDR3 DNA, CDR3 protein. D genes are given only for firm matches. Clone size is stated in some rows and not others, as once, few, many or a class when expanded.

J gene: TRBJ2-3
clone size: -
D gene: TRBD1
V gene: TRBV4-1
CDR3 DNA: TGCGCCAGCAGCCCCTGGGACAGTATCACAGATACGCAGTATTTT
CDR3 protein: CASSPWDSITDTQYF

J gene: TRBJ1-2
clone size: once
D gene: TRBD1
V gene: TRBV12-3/TRBV12-4
CDR3 DNA: TGTGCCAGCAGTCGACAGGGGCGCTACACCTTC
CDR3 protein: CASSRQGRYTF

J gene: TRBJ2-7
clone size: -
D gene: -
V gene: TRBV7-9
CDR3 DNA: TGTGCCAGCAGCTTAGTCGACAGTCCCTCCTACGAGCAGTACTTC
CDR3 protein: CASSLVDSPSYEQYF

J gene: TRBJ2-7
clone size: -
D gene: TRBD2
V gene: TRBV7-3
CDR3 DNA: TGTGCCCCCGGGACTAGCGGGGACTCGTACTTC
CDR3 protein: CAPGTSGDSYF

J gene: TRBJ2-3
clone size: -
D gene: -
V gene: TRBV27
CDR3 DNA: TGTGCCAGCAGTCCGCGGACGGTGCCAGATACGCAGTATTTT
CDR3 protein: CASSPRTVPDTQYF

J gene: TRBJ2-1
clone size: -
D gene: TRBD1
V gene: TRBV27
CDR3 DNA: TGTGCCAGCAGTTTATTGTTGACCGGGACAGGGAACAATGAGCAGTTCTTC
CDR3 protein: CASSLLLTGTGNNEQFF

J gene: TRBJ2-7
clone size: -
D gene: -
V gene: TRBV29-1
CDR3 DNA: TGCAGCGTTGAAGACCTACAGGGCCACGAGCAGTACTTC
CDR3 protein: CSVEDLQGHEQYF

J gene: TRBJ1-1
clone size: -
D gene: -
V gene: TRBV5-1
CDR3 DNA: TGCGCCAGCAGCTTGTTCGAGAACACTGAAGCTTTCTTT
CDR3 protein: CASSLFENTEAFF

J gene: TRBJ1-5
clone size: -
D gene: -
V gene: TRBV19
CDR3 DNA: TGTGCCAGTAGCCAACAGGGAGGGGGCAATCAGCCCCAGCATTTT
CDR3 protein: CASSQQGGGNQPQHF

J gene: TRBJ1-2
clone size: -
D gene: -
V gene: TRBV15
CDR3 DNA: TGTGCCACCAGCAGAGACGGGGCCTATGGCTACACCTTC
CDR3 protein: CATSRDGAYGYTF

J gene: TRBJ2-5
clone size: -
D gene: TRBD1
V gene: TRBV7-3
CDR3 DNA: TGTGCCAGCAGCCCACAGGGGACCGTGACCCAGTACTTC
CDR3 protein: CASSPQGTVTQYF

J gene: TRBJ2-5
clone size: -
D gene: -
V gene: TRBV14
CDR3 DNA: TGTGCCAGCAGCCGCAACAGGGCCGAGACCCAGTACTTC
CDR3 protein: CASSRNRAETQYF

J gene: TRBJ2-1
clone size: -
D gene: TRBD2
V gene: TRBV7-3
CDR3 DNA: TGTGCCAGCAGCCCGACTAGCGGGGAGAATGAGCAGTTCTTC
CDR3 protein: CASSPTSGENEQFF

J gene: TRBJ1-3
clone size: -
D gene: TRBD1
V gene: TRBV19
CDR3 DNA: TGTGCCAGTAGTTCCCGGACAGGGGGCGAAGGAAACACCATATATTTT
CDR3 protein: CASSSRTGGEGNTIYF

J gene: TRBJ2-6
clone size: -
D gene: -
V gene: TRBV18
CDR3 DNA: TGTGCCAGCTCACCCTACAGCCTCTCTGGGGCCAACGTCCTGACTTTC
CDR3 protein: CASSPYSLSGANVLTF

J gene: TRBJ1-2
clone size: -
D gene: TRBD1
V gene: TRBV2
CDR3 DNA: TGTGCCAGCGGGACAGAGAGCTCCTATGGCTACACCTTC
CDR3 protein: CASGTESSYGYTF

J gene: TRBJ1-5
clone size: -
D gene: -
V gene: TRBV6-2/TRBV6-3
CDR3 DNA: TGTGCCAGCAGTTACTTTCTCCGAAATCAGCCCCAGCATTTT
CDR3 protein: CASSYFLRNQPQHF

J gene: TRBJ2-7
clone size: -
D gene: -
V gene: TRBV5-1
CDR3 DNA: TGCGCCAGCAGCAAATATGGGACATCCGACGAGCAGTACTTC
CDR3 protein: CASSKYGTSDEQYF

J gene: TRBJ1-2
clone size: -
D gene: TRBD1
V gene: TRBV29-1
CDR3 DNA: TGCAGCGTTGATCCAGGGGGCAGAGGTGGCTACACCTTC
CDR3 protein: CSVDPGGRGGYTF

J gene: TRBJ1-2
clone size: -
D gene: -
V gene: TRBV7-6
CDR3 DNA: TGTGCCAGCAGCTTAGAGGCTTGGCAGGGAGTGAGGGGCTACACCTTC
CDR3 protein: CASSLEAWQGVRGYTF

J gene: TRBJ2-7
clone size: -
D gene: TRBD1
V gene: TRBV4-1
CDR3 DNA: TGCGCCAGCAGCCGGGACAGCGCAAGCTACGAGCAGTACTTC
CDR3 protein: CASSRDSASYEQYF

J gene: TRBJ2-5
clone size: -
D gene: TRBD1
V gene: TRBV7-2
CDR3 DNA: TGTGCCAGCAGTCCTCGACAGGGAAGTAGGGAGACCCAGTACTTC
CDR3 protein: CASSPRQGSRETQYF

J gene: TRBJ2-7
clone size: few
D gene: -
V gene: TRBV7-9
CDR3 DNA: TGTGCCAGCAGCTTAGGCGGCAGGGGATACGAGCAGTACTTC
CDR3 protein: CASSLGGRGYEQYF

J gene: TRBJ2-3
clone size: -
D gene: TRBD2
V gene: TRBV7-6
CDR3 DNA: TGTGCCAGCAGCTTGCGACTAGCCTCAGATACGCAGTATTTT
CDR3 protein: CASSLRLASDTQYF

J gene: TRBJ1-4
clone size: -
D gene: -
V gene: TRBV7-9
CDR3 DNA: TGTGCCAGCAGCTTAGATGTCATGGAAAAACTGTTTTTT
CDR3 protein: CASSLDVMEKLFF

J gene: TRBJ2-7
clone size: -
D gene: TRBD1
V gene: TRBV6-5
CDR3 DNA: TGTGCCAGCAGTTACTCGACAGGGATGAACTACGAGCAGTACTTC
CDR3 protein: CASSYSTGMNYEQYF

J gene: TRBJ1-2
clone size: -
D gene: -
V gene: TRBV29-1
CDR3 DNA: TGCAGCGTCTACTCAGGGGATCGCTATGGCTACACCTTC
CDR3 protein: CSVYSGDRYGYTF

J gene: TRBJ2-2
clone size: -
D gene: TRBD2
V gene: TRBV29-1
CDR3 DNA: TGCAGCGTTGAAGGGGAGGGGCAGGCCGGGGAGCTGTTTTTT
CDR3 protein: CSVEGEGQAGELFF

J gene: TRBJ1-6
clone size: -
D gene: -
V gene: TRBV19
CDR3 DNA: TGTGCCAGTAAAGGCGGGGAGACAGAATATAATTCACCCCTCCACTTT
CDR3 protein: CASKGGETEYNSPLHF